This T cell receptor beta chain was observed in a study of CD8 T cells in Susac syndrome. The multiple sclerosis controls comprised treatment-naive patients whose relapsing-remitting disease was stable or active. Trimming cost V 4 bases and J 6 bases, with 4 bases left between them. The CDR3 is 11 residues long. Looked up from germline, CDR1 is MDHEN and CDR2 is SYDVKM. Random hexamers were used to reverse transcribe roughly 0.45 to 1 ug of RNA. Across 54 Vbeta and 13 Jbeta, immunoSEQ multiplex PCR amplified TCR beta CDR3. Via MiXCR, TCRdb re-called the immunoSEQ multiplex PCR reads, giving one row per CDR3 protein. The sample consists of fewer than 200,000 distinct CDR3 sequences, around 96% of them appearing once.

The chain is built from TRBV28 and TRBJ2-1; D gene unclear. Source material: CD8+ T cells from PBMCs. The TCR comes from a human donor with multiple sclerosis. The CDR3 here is CASSSFNEQFF. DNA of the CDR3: TGTGCCAGCAGTTCGTTCAATGAGCAGTTCTTC.